Listed below are T cell receptor beta chains from one sample, sequenced in a study of blood T cell repertoires in COVID-19. Sequenced by immunoSEQ multiplex PCR; TCRdb stores in-frame clones only, minus some. The table lists tens of thousands of clones, about four fifths of them singletons. Material for sequencing was peripheral blood. The receptors derive from a human donor in a cohort sampled during active COVID-19. Each CDR3 is given with its conserved first and last residue. Fields, in order: D gene, J gene, clone size, V gene, CDR3 protein, CDR3 DNA. A D gene is named only where the DNA matches it firmly. Clone size is not always given. Where it is, it says once, few, many or a class for expanded clones.

-,TRBJ2-6,-,TRBV18,CASSQSQGTTSGANVLTF,TGTGCCAGCTCCCAGTCTCAGGGTACTACCTCTGGGGCCAACGTCCTGACTTTC
TRBD1,TRBJ2-2,-,TRBV4-2,CASSQDPTGVAGELFF,TGTGCCAGCAGCCAAGATCCGACAGGGGTTGCCGGGGAGCTGTTTTTT
-,TRBJ2-7,-,TRBV7-8,CASSYGKSYEQYF,TGTGCCAGCAGCTACGGGAAATCCTACGAGCAGTACTTC
-,TRBJ2-1,-,TRBV6-5,CASSTKAPVEQFF,TGTGCCAGCAGCACGAAAGCGCCAGTTGAGCAGTTCTTC
TRBD1,TRBJ2-1,-,TRBV4-1,CASSQGTGFYNEQFF,TGCGCCAGCAGCCAAGGGACAGGGTTTTACAATGAGCAGTTCTTC
-,TRBJ2-3,-,TRBV5-1,CASSSWSSGTDTQYF,TGCGCCAGCAGCTCCTGGTCTAGCGGCACAGATACGCAGTATTTT
TRBD1,TRBJ2-4,once,TRBV24-1,CATSGLGTEAKNIQYF,TGTGCCACCAGTGGACTGGGGACAGAAGCCAAAAACATTCAGTACTTC
-,TRBJ1-2,-,TRBV3-1/TRBV3-2,CASSQPEVGYTF,TGTGCCAGCAGCCAACCGGAGGTAGGCTACACCTTC
-,TRBJ1-1,-,TRBV7-9,CASSLMAEFEAFF,TGTGCCAGCAGCTTAATGGCGGAGTTTGAAGCTTTCTTT
TRBD2,TRBJ2-2,-,TRBV5-4,CASSLLGGGLNTGELFF,TGTGCCAGCAGCTTGCTCGGCGGGGGGCTGAACACCGGGGAGCTGTTTTTT
TRBD2,TRBJ2-3,-,TRBV6-5,CASSGGRGGLDTQYF,TGTGCCAGCAGCGGTGGACGGGGGGGCCTAGATACGCAGTATTTT
TRBD2,TRBJ2-3,-,TRBV5-1,CASSLDLAGGADTQYF,TGCGCCAGCAGCTTGGACCTAGCGGGGGGCGCAGATACGCAGTATTTT
-,TRBJ1-5,-,TRBV30,CAWNEGGNQPQHF,TGTGCCTGGAATGAGGGAGGCAATCAGCCCCAGCATTTT
-,TRBJ2-2,-,TRBV27,CASSSRRGNTGELFF,TGTGCCAGCAGTTCGCGGCGAGGGAACACCGGGGAGCTGTTTTTT
TRBD1,TRBJ2-1,once,TRBV27,CASLRGHEQFF,TGTGCCAGCCTCAGGGGGCATGAGCAGTTCTTC
-,TRBJ1-6,-,TRBV2,CASSEMGRGLRYNSPLHF,TGTGCCAGCAGTGAAATGGGAAGGGGGTTAAGATATAATTCACCCCTCCACTTT
-,TRBJ1-2,-,TRBV5-4,CASSRTDNLYGYTF,TGTGCCAGCAGCAGGACTGACAACCTCTATGGCTACACCTTC
-,TRBJ2-1,-,TRBV18,CASSPLGVYNEQFF,TGTGCCAGCTCACCACTAGGGGTATACAATGAGCAGTTCTTC
TRBD2,TRBJ2-3,once,TRBV11-3,CASSFPNTSGATDTQYF,TGTGCCAGCAGCTTTCCGAACACTAGCGGGGCGACAGATACGCAGTATTTT
-,TRBJ1-5,-,TRBV9,CASSVAPHGAQHF,TGTGCCAGCAGCGTAGCACCCCACGGGGCCCAGCATTTT
TRBD2,TRBJ2-1,-,TRBV7-3,CASSSSGADYNEQFF,TGTGCCAGCAGCTCTAGCGGAGCAGACTACAATGAGCAGTTCTTC
-,TRBJ1-3,-,TRBV11-2,CASRHAEGRALRSGNTIYF,TGTGCCAGCAGACACGCCGAAGGCAGGGCCCTCCGGTCTGGAAACACCATATATTTT
-,TRBJ2-2,-,TRBV5-1,CASSLVGEAGELFF,TGCGCCAGCAGCTTGGTGGGGGAGGCCGGGGAGCTGTTTTTT
-,TRBJ1-1,-,TRBV25-1,CASSGFNTEAFF,TGTGCCAGTTCAGGGTTTAACACTGAAGCTTTCTTT
TRBD2,TRBJ2-1,-,TRBV7-8,CASSLGLAGYNEQFF,TGTGCCAGCAGCCTCGGACTAGCGGGGTACAATGAGCAGTTCTTC
-,TRBJ2-7,-,TRBV7-9,CASSFRYEQYF,TGTGCCAGCAGCTTCCGCTACGAGCAGTACTTC
-,TRBJ1-1,once,TRBV5-1,CASSLAGGQTEAFF,TGCGCCAGCAGCTTGGCCGGGGGGCAGACTGAAGCTTTCTTT
-,TRBJ1-4,-,TRBV15,CATSRDDAGAREKLFF,TGTGCCACCAGCAGAGATGATGCAGGGGCGCGTGAAAAACTGTTTTTT
-,TRBJ2-1,-,TRBV6-2/TRBV6-3,CASSYSLSRGRYNEQFF,TGTGCCAGCAGTTACTCCCTGTCTCGCGGGCGATACAATGAGCAGTTCTTC